What follows is one T cell receptor (beta chain) and its context. Its antigen is unidentified. TCRdb used MiXCR to reprocess the 5' RACE reads, holding one entry per CDR3 protein. This sample carries a few hundred thousand distinct CDR3 sequences, approximately 10% of them seen once, and the ten largest clones take 7.5% to 9.5%. This sample was included in a study of identical twins. J was trimmed by 9 bases and V by 0 bases; bases with no gene match: 10. The CDR3 sequence is 17 residues long. CDR1 and CDR2 from the germline V gene are SGHRS and YFSETQ. Regarding the study as a whole: Cross-sectional statistics underpinned the conclusions; the same donors were not followed. Because invariant MAIT and iNKT cells could be present, zero-insertion analyses could be partly confounded. Out-of-frame alpha sequences shared by twins were enriched for low generation probability.

This receptor was identified in a woman aged 50 to 65 in good health. The chain joins TRBV5-1 to TRBJ2-4; 12 nucleotides agree with TRBD2. The sample consisted of naive T cells sorted from blood. In DNA form, the CDR3 reads TGCGCCAGCAGCTTGGAGCTAGCGGGAGGGCCGGTCGGCATTCAGTACTTC. Translating it yields CASSLELAGGPVGIQYF.